These 6 T cell receptor beta chains originate from one sample sequenced in a study of T-cell reconstitution after alpha-beta-depleted transplantation in children. This sample's TCRbeta library carried unique molecular identifier barcodes. TCRdb called the PCR reads again in MiXCR, with one record for every CDR3 protein. Among under 300,000 distinct CDR3 sequences, 9.5% to 13% were seen once, and the ten largest hold 23%. This sample comprised peripheral blood, obtained 180 days after TCRalphabeta/CD19-depleted stem cell transplant. All receptors derive from a male patient between 2 and 10 years old who had a stem cell transplant for chronic granulomatous disease, so the T cells may come from the graft donor.

V usage is TRBV4-3 and J usage is TRBJ2-2; weak D call: TRBD2 (6 bases). Germline V gene lookup returns CDR1 LGHNA and CDR2 YSLEER. Trimming took 4 bases from V and 4 from J, leaving 13 bases between them. This CDR3 spans 15 amino acids. CDR3 in DNA: TGCGCCAGCAGCCCTCTGCGGGACCGCACCGGGGAGCTGTTTTTT. Amino acid sequence: CASSPLRDRTGELFF.

This clonotype has at least ten counts. The V gene is TRBV2, the J gene TRBJ1-1, with D uncertain. Germline CDR1 SNHLY, CDR2 FYNNEI. The V end was cut by 6 bases, the J end by 2 bases, with 10 bases between. This CDR3 has 13 amino acids. In DNA form, the CDR3 reads TGTGCCAGCAGACTCGGACTAAACACTGAAGCTTTCTTT. It codes for CASRLGLNTEAFF.

This clonotype was detected many times. J is TRBJ2-3 and V is TRBV29-1; 7 nucleotides line up with TRBD2. This CDR3 is built from 14 residues. Germline CDR1 reads SQVTM; CDR2 reads ANQGSEA. Trimming at V came to 1 base and at J to 2 bases, leaving 3 bases not matched to a gene. CDR3 DNA: TGCAGCGTTGAAGGGGAGGGCGACACAGATACGCAGTATTTT. It specifies CSVEGEGDTDTQYF.

This clonotype came up many times. This chain joins TRBV20-1 and TRBJ2-1; 12 bases are a match to TRBD2. J lost 5 bases, V lost 0 bases, and 11 bases had no gene match. Germline CDR1 reads DFQATT; CDR2 reads SNEGSKA (reference sequence). The CDR3 covers 18 residues. The CDR3 nucleotides are TGCAGTGCTAGAGACTACTGGCTAGCGGGAGGGCCCCACAATGAGCAGTTCTTC. It yields the protein CSARDYWLAGGPHNEQFF.

There are many counts of this clonotype. The V call is TRBV3-1, the J call TRBJ2-2; D is undetermined. The germline V and J ends were trimmed by 3 bases and 8 bases, with 13 bases remaining between them. This CDR3 region has 14 residues. CDR1 is LGHDT, CDR2 YNNKEL, per germline (reference sequence). This CDR3 is CASSHLPNGGELFF. The CDR3 region has the DNA TGTGCCAGCAGCCATCTCCCTAACGGGGGGGAGCTGTTTTTT.

Many counts were recorded for this clonotype. The rearrangement links TRBV28 to TRBJ2-7; D is ambiguous. Germline loops: CDR1 MDHEN, CDR2 SYDVKM. Trimming shortened V by 8 bases and J by 3 bases, and 17 bases separated the two germline ends. This CDR3 spans 14 amino acids. The CDR3 DNA sequence: TGTGCCAGCGGATCCTTAGGTCAGAGCTACGAGCAGTACTTC. This sequence encodes CASGSLGQSYEQYF.